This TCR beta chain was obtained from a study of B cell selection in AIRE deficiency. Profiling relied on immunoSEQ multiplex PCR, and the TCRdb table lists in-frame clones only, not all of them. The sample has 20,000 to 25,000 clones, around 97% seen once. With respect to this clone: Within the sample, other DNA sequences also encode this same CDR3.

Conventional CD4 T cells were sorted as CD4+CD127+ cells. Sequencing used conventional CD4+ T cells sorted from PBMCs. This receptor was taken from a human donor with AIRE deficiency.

The CDR3 DNA is TGTGCCAGCAGCGTAACTACTAACTATGGCTACACCTTC. It translates to CASSVTTNYGYTF. The chain recombines TRBV9 with TRBJ1-2; D uncertain. Trimming stripped 1 base from V and 0 bases from J, with 4 bases between. This CDR3 contains 13 residues. Germline V gives CDR1 SGDLS, CDR2 YYNGEE.